These T cell receptor beta chains were read from a single sample in a study of beta chain features in type 1 diabetes. Clones were sequenced by immunoSEQ multiplex PCR, and TCRdb holds only the in-frame ones, with some missing. The data hold some 660,000 clones, with about 14% observed a single time. The sequencing input was naive CD4+ T cells from blood. These receptors were obtained from a man aged 18 to 29 with type 1 diabetes. Both conserved end residues are part of each CDR3. A D gene is named only where the DNA matches it firmly. Some rows mark clone size as missing; the rest say once, few, many or name a class of expanded clone.

abundance	v_gene	j_gene	d_gene	CDR3nt	CDR3aa
NA	TRBV4-1	TRBJ2-5	NA	TGCGCCAGCAGCCAAGGATTTCAGCGGCGTTTCCAAGAGACCCAGTACTTC	CASSQGFQRRFQETQYF
few	TRBV30	TRBJ2-7	NA	TGTGCCTGGGACAGACCCTACGAGCAGTACTTC	CAWDRPYEQYF
few	TRBV30	TRBJ1-5	TRBD1	TGTGCCTGGGGACAGGGCGAGAATCAGCCCCAGCATTTT	CAWGQGENQPQHF
few	TRBV5-1	TRBJ2-7	NA	TGCGCCAGCAGTACGGGAGATTCCTACGAGCAGTACTTC	CASSTGDSYEQYF
NA	TRBV7-2	TRBJ1-4	NA	TGTGCCAGCAGCGCAATTACAGGGCCAGCTAATGAAAAACTGTTTTTT	CASSAITGPANEKLFF
NA	TRBV29-1	TRBJ2-7	TRBD1	TGCAGCGTTACCACAGGGGGCGCAAGTTACGAGCAGTACTTC	CSVTTGGASYEQYF
NA	TRBV2	TRBJ2-1	NA	TGTGCCAGCAGTAATCAGGGATTAGGCTACAATGAGCAGTTCTTC	CASSNQGLGYNEQFF
NA	TRBV6-6	TRBJ2-5	NA	TGTGCCAGCAGAGGGCAGGGAAAAGAGACCCAGTACTTC	CASRGQGKETQYF
once	TRBV4-3	TRBJ2-1	NA	TGCGCCAGCAGCCAGGGCAGAGACAATGAGCAGTTCTTC	CASSQGRDNEQFF
NA	TRBV18	TRBJ1-2	NA	TGTGCCAGCTCACCACCCTCAGTCCAGGGACCCGACTATGGCTACACCTTC	CASSPPSVQGPDYGYTF
NA	TRBV5-1	TRBJ2-1	NA	TGCGCCAGCAGCCCCGGACAGCTCCGGGGATACAATGAGCAGTTCTTC	CASSPGQLRGYNEQFF
NA	TRBV30	TRBJ2-2	NA	TGTGCCTGGGGGCGAAGCAGGAACACCGGGGAGCTGTTTTTT	CAWGRSRNTGELFF
few	TRBV5-1	TRBJ2-3	NA	TGCGCCAGCAGCTTGGATTCGTATGGGTTCACAGATACGCAGTATTTT	CASSLDSYGFTDTQYF
NA	TRBV25-1	TRBJ2-3	TRBD2	TGTGCCAGCAGCCTTAGCGGGAGGGCCAGAGATACGCAGTATTTT	CASSLSGRARDTQYF
few	TRBV4-2	TRBJ2-2	NA	TGTGCCAGCAGCCAAGAAGGGGACACCGGGGAGCTGTTTTTT	CASSQEGDTGELFF
NA	TRBV7-9	TRBJ2-3	NA	TGTGCCAGCAGCGGGGGCCCAGATACGCAGTATTTT	CASSGGPDTQYF
few	TRBV5-1	TRBJ1-1	NA	TGCGCCAGCAGCTTCACCATGAACACTGAAGCTTTCTTT	CASSFTMNTEAFF
NA	TRBV5-1	TRBJ1-1	NA	TGCGCCAGCAGCGAACCAGGCACTGAAGCTTTCTTT	CASSEPGTEAFF
few	TRBV5-1	TRBJ2-7	TRBD1	TGCGCCAGCAGCTCCGACAGGGCTTCCTACGAGCAGTACTTC	CASSSDRASYEQYF
NA	TRBV6-5	TRBJ1-5	NA	TGTGCCAGCAGTGGCAGGACAGATCAGCCCCAGCATTTT	CASSGRTDQPQHF
NA	TRBV7-6	TRBJ2-7	NA	TGTGCCAGCAGCTCCTTAAACGGGGGAATCCACGAGCAGTACTTC	CASSSLNGGIHEQYF
few	TRBV30	TRBJ1-3	NA	TGTGCCTGGATCCCGCGGAGGGCCGGAAACACCATATATTTT	CAWIPRRAGNTIYF
few	TRBV14	TRBJ2-1	NA	TGTGCCAGCAGCCAAGATCCCCTGAGAGTTGGCAATGAGCAGTTCTTC	CASSQDPLRVGNEQFF
few	TRBV10-3	TRBJ1-5	NA	TGTGCCATCAGTGAATCCGCGGGGGCTCGCAATCAGCCCCAGCATTTT	CAISESAGARNQPQHF
few	TRBV30	TRBJ1-3	NA	TGTGCCTGGAACGGTATCTCTGGAAACACCATATATTTT	CAWNGISGNTIYF
NA	TRBV7-2	TRBJ2-3	NA	TGTGCCAGCAGCTTCAAGGAAAGCACAGATACGCAGTATTTT	CASSFKESTDTQYF
NA	TRBV9	TRBJ1-4	NA	TGTGCCAGCAGCCCACGGGACGTGGATGAGGGCCTGTTTTTT	CASSPRDVDEGLFF
NA	TRBV10-3	TRBJ1-1	NA	TGTGCCATCAGGGGATCAGTGAACACTGAAGCTTTCTTT	CAIRGSVNTEAFF
few	TRBV4-1	TRBJ2-7	NA	TGCGCCAGCAGCCAAGATGACACTAGCTCCCTCTCCTACGAGCAGTACTTC	CASSQDDTSSLSYEQYF
NA	TRBV9	TRBJ1-4	NA	TGTGCCAGCAGCGTAGGAGCCCAAAGGAATGAAAAACTGTTTTTT	CASSVGAQRNEKLFF
NA	TRBV30	TRBJ2-5	NA	TGTGCCTGGAGTGTTTATCTGGGACAAGAGACCCAGTACTTC	CAWSVYLGQETQYF
NA	TRBV19	TRBJ2-7	TRBD1	TGTGCCAGTAGTTCGGGGACAGTTAGCTACGAGCAGTACTTC	CASSSGTVSYEQYF
NA	TRBV11-3	TRBJ2-1	TRBD2	TGTGCCAGCAGCCCCGGGACTAGCTCGTACAATGAGCAGTTCTTC	CASSPGTSSYNEQFF
NA	TRBV7-8	TRBJ2-1	NA	TGTGCCAGCAGCTTTCTCCCCTCCGGAATGACTGACAATGAGCAGTTCTTC	CASSFLPSGMTDNEQFF
NA	TRBV4-1	TRBJ2-5	NA	TGCGCCAGCAGCCTTCCTAGGGGGGGCTTGCAAGAGACCCAGTACTTC	CASSLPRGGLQETQYF
few	TRBV6-5	TRBJ1-3	TRBD1	TGTGCCAGCAGCCTCGGACAGGGAGGAAACACCATATATTTT	CASSLGQGGNTIYF
once	TRBV30	TRBJ1-4	TRBD1	TGTGCCTGGAGTTACGGAGGGACAGATAATGAAAAACTGTTTTTT	CAWSYGGTDNEKLFF
NA	TRBV6-6	TRBJ2-7	NA	TGTGCCAGCAGTTATTCGATGACCTACGAGCAGTACTTC	CASSYSMTYEQYF
NA	TRBV4-2	TRBJ2-7	NA	TGTGCCAGCAGCCAAGGCAGGGCGGCCTACGAGCAGTACTTC	CASSQGRAAYEQYF
NA	TRBV30	TRBJ2-3	NA	TGTGCCTGGAGTAACACAGATACGCAGTATTTT	CAWSNTDTQYF
few	TRBV7-9	TRBJ2-1	TRBD1	TGTGCCAGCAGCTGGCAGGGGGCCTACAATGAGCAGTTCTTC	CASSWQGAYNEQFF
few	TRBV7-2	TRBJ1-6	NA	TGTGCCAGCAGCTTAGTCTGGGTCAATTCACCCCTCCACTTT	CASSLVWVNSPLHF
NA	TRBV6-1	TRBJ1-1	NA	TGTGCCAGCAGTGACCCTAATATTGGAGGAAGTGAAGCTTTCTTT	CASSDPNIGGSEAFF
NA	TRBV7-2	TRBJ2-5	NA	TGTGCCAGCAGCTTGGCGTTACAAGAGACCCAGTACTTC	CASSLALQETQYF
NA	TRBV9	TRBJ2-4	TRBD1	TGTGCCAGCAGCGGGGGACAGACCTTAAACATTCAGTACTTC	CASSGGQTLNIQYF
NA	TRBV19	TRBJ1-2	NA	TGTGCCAGTAGGACGACAGCTTATGGCTACACCTTC	CASRTTAYGYTF
few	TRBV7-2	TRBJ2-5	NA	TGTGCCAGCAGCTTAGTAGGTTGGCGGGCAGAAGAGACCCAGTACTTC	CASSLVGWRAEETQYF
NA	TRBV29-1	TRBJ2-2	NA	TGCAGCGCACCCACCGGGACCGGGGAGCTGTTTTTT	CSAPTGTGELFF
NA	TRBV7-2	TRBJ2-3	NA	TGTGCCAGCAGCTTAGTCAGGGGCACAGATACGCAGTATTTT	CASSLVRGTDTQYF
NA	TRBV9	TRBJ1-3	NA	TGTGCCAGCAGCGTTCATCCGCTCCTAAGCTCTGGAAACACCATATATTTT	CASSVHPLLSSGNTIYF